What follows are 9 T cell receptor beta chains derived from one specimen sequenced in a study of blood T cell repertoires in COVID-19. Profiling relied on immunoSEQ multiplex PCR, and the TCRdb table lists in-frame clones only, not all of them. The sample has 130,000 or so clones, about 84% seen once. Sequences were obtained from peripheral blood. The source of these receptors is a woman aged 60-75 years with acute or convalescent COVID-19.

In this sample, this clone turned up once. The rearrangement links TRBV6-1 to TRBJ2-3, with 7 positions matching TRBD1. V was pared by 3 bases and J by 1 base, with 4 bases of the junction left unmatched. The V gene's germline CDR1 is MNHNS and CDR2 SASEGT. The CDR3 loop spans 15 amino acids. CDR3 loop: CASSDVGTGTDTQYF. CDR3 nucleotides: TGTGCCAGCAGTGACGTGGGGACAGGCACAGATACGCAGTATTTT.

The chain joins TRBV2 to TRBJ2-7; D call uncertain. Germline CDR1 SNHLY, CDR2 FYNNEI. Trimming shortened V by 3 bases and J by 6 bases, and 6 bases separated the two germline ends. The CDR3 spans 11 residues. The CDR3 protein is CASSDPGEQYF. The CDR3 DNA follows: TGTGCCAGCAGTGATCCGGGCGAGCAGTACTTC.

Only one count was recorded for this clone. The rearrangement links TRBV3-1 (or the pseudogene TRBV3-2) to TRBJ1-3, with D possibly TRBD1 on 6 matching bases. V was pared by 5 bases and J by 0 bases, with 20 bases between. The germline CDR1 and CDR2 sequences are LGHDT and YNNKEL (reference sequence). The CDR3 spans 18 residues. The CDR3: CASSSTGTWGYSGNTIYF. CDR3 coding DNA: TGTGCCAGCAGCAGCACCGGGACATGGGGCTACTCTGGAAACACCATATATTTT.

V gene TRBV6-6 combines with J gene TRBJ1-1; 8 positions agree with TRBD1. Trimming cost V 6 bases and J 6 bases; bases outside gene matches: 9. The CDR3 loop spans 14 amino acids. Per germline, CDR1 MNHNY and CDR2 SVGAGI (reference sequence). The DNA for the CDR3 is TGTGCCAGCAGGGGGGTGGACAGGGCGGCTGAAGCTTTCTTT. It encodes CASRGVDRAAEAFF.

This sequence joins TRBV19 and TRBJ2-3; D possibly corresponds to TRBD2 (6 bases). The CDR3 covers 13 residues. The germline V gene has CDR1 LNHDA and CDR2 SQIVND (reference sequence). Between the trimmed V and J ends, which lost 3 bases and 4 bases, there was a span of 8 bases. The CDR3 loop reads CASSIWGADTQYF. CDR3 sequence (DNA): TGTGCCAGTAGTATTTGGGGGGCAGATACGCAGTATTTT.

The chain is built from TRBV7-9 and TRBJ2-3, with 15 bases that match TRBD2. Trimming cost V 4 bases and J 1 base; bases outside gene matches: 3. Germline loops: CDR1 SEHNR, CDR2 FQNEAQ (reference sequence). The CDR3 length is 17 residues. The CDR3 spells CASSYGLAGGRTDTQYF. CDR3 DNA: TGTGCCAGCAGCTACGGACTAGCGGGGGGGCGCACAGATACGCAGTATTTT.

CDR3 DNA: TGTGCCAGCTCACCTATTAGGACCGGACTCAGTACCTCTGGAAACACCATATATTTT. It codes for CASSPIRTGLSTSGNTIYF. This chain connects TRBV18 to TRBJ1-3; D gene ambiguous. CDR1 is KGHSH and CDR2 is LQKENI in the germline V gene. The CDR3 is 19 amino acids. Trimming removed 3 bases at V and 0 bases at J, with 21 bases between.

The J gene is TRBJ1-1, the V gene TRBV7-9; a weak D match, TRBD1 (5 bases). The CDR3 is made up of 16 amino acids. Per germline, CDR1 SEHNR and CDR2 FQNEAQ (reference sequence). Trimming took off 4 bases at V and 0 bases at J, with 15 bases between the two ends. CDR3 in DNA: TGTGCCAGCAGCTCTAATCGTAACAGGCTGAACACTGAAGCTTTCTTT. It is translated as CASSSNRNRLNTEAFF.

The CDR3 sequence: CASSLHGTGINYEQYF. Written as DNA, the CDR3 is TGCGCCAGCAGCTTGCACGGGACAGGGATAAACTACGAGCAGTACTTC. The chain is built from TRBV5-1 and TRBJ2-7; 9 nucleotides match TRBD1. The CDR3 is made up of 16 amino acids. V lost 1 base and J lost 3; bases outside the gene matches: 8. The germline CDR1 and CDR2 sequences are SGHRS and YFSETQ.